The rows below give T cell receptor beta chains drawn from one sample of a study of neurological immune-mediated disorders. One entry per CDR3 protein results from TCRdb running MiXCR on the 5' RACE reads. In the table there are about 70,000 distinct CDR3 sequences, 2.5% to 4% of which are singletons. Sequencing used PBMCs. These receptors originate from a woman in her 50s with multiple sclerosis. Each CDR3 is given without its conserved first and last residue. The order of the fields is CDR3 length, V gene, J gene, CDR3 protein.

12	TRBV6-2/TRBV6-3	TRBJ2-1	ASSYLGRVDEQF
13	TRBV2	TRBJ2-3	ASIRGRSYTDTQY
11	TRBV20-1	TRBJ1-6	SAVGQTNSPLH
14	TRBV28	TRBJ2-3	ASSPIVGASTDTQY
13	TRBV7-2	TRBJ2-3	ASSFFQGWADTQY
13	TRBV12-3/TRBV12-4	TRBJ1-2	ASSPWDRGDLGYT
17	TRBV11-2	TRBJ2-2	ASSLPRTGIHANTGELF
13	TRBV5-1	TRBJ1-1	ASSLGQGAVTEAF
11	TRBV27	TRBJ1-2	ASADTGGDGYT
13	TRBV5-5	TRBJ2-5	ASSKPGQTKETQY
12	TRBV6-5	TRBJ1-1	ASSYGGLNTEAF
14	TRBV20-1	TRBJ1-6	SAQGSRPTVNSPLH
11	TRBV7-9	TRBJ1-6	ASSTNTGLTLH
11	TRBV2	TRBJ2-5	ASSPLARSTQY
9	TRBV10-3	TRBJ1-2	AIRTAYGYT
14	TRBV5-1	TRBJ2-2	ASSTSSGMNTGELF
13	TRBV7-8	TRBJ1-6	ASSSRQGESSPLH